The clone carrying this T cell receptor beta chain was picked up a small number of times. Its antigen is unknown. The study ran its PCR with 60 Vbeta and 13 Jbeta primers. The assay was immunoSEQ multiplex PCR, and TCRdb's table has in-frame clones only and misses some. This table has roughly 180,000 clones, about 82% appearing once. This sample is part of a study of cytomegalovirus exposure and HLA in healthy donors. Overall study findings and caveats: The availability of immune exposure information extended only to CMV serostatus.

The germline V gene encodes CDR1 ENHRY and CDR2 SYGVKD. The CDR3 extends over 15 amino acids. V shed 3 bases and J shed 6 bases, with 17 bases lying between them. Healthy bone marrow donors made up the donor group. Likely unrecorded immune exposures existed in these nominally healthy donors. Sequencing used PBMCs. The V call is TRBV10-3, the J call TRBJ1-2; TRBD1 is a possible D gene (5 bases). The receptor comes from a man in his late teens or twenties in good health and CMV-seronegative. The CDR3 nucleotides are TGTGCCATCAGTGACCTGATCGGGAGGGACCATGGCTACACCTTC. Protein sequence: CAISDLIGRDHGYTF.